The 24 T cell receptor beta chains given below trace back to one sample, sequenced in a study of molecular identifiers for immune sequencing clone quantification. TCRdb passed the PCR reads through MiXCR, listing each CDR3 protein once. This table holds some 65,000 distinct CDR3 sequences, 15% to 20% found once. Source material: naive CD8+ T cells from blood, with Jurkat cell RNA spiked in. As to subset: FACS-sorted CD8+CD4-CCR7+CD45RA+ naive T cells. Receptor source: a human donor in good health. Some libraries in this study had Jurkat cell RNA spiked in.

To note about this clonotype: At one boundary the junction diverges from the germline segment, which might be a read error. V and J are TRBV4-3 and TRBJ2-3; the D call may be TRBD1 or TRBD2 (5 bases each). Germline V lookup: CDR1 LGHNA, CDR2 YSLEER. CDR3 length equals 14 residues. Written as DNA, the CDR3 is TGCGCCAGCAGCCACGACAGAGGGATAGATACGCAGTGTTTT. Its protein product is CASSHDRGIDTQCF.

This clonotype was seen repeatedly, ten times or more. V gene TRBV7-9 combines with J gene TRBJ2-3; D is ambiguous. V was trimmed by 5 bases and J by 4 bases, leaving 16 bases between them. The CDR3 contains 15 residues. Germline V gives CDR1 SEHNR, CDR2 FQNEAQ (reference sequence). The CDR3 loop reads CASSPLQGFADTQYF. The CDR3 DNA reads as TGTGCCAGCAGCCCCCTCCAAGGGTTTGCAGATACGCAGTATTTT.

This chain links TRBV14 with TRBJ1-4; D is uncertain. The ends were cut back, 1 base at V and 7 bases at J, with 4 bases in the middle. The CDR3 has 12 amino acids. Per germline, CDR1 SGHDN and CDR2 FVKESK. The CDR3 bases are TGTGCCAGCAGCCAAGGGTCTGAAAAACTGTTTTTT. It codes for CASSQGSEKLFF. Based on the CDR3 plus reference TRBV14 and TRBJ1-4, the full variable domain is EAGVTQFPSHSVIEKGQTVTLRCDPISGHDNLYWYRRVMGKEIKFLLHFVKESKQDESGMPNNRFLAERTGGTYSTLKVQPAELEDSGVYFCASSQGSEKLFFGSGTQLSVL.

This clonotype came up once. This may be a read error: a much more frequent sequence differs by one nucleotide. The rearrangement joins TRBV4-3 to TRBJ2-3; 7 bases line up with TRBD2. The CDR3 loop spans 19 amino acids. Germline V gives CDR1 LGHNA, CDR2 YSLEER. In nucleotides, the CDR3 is TGCGCCAGCGGCCAAGATTCATCAAGACTAGCAGTCCTTTCTGATACGCAGTATTTT. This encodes CASGQDSSRLAVLSDTQYF.

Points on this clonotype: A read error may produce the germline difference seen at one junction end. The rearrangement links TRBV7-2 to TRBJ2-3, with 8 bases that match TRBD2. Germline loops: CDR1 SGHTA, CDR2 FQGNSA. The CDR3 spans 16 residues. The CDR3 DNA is TGTGCCTGCAGCTTATCGGTAGCGGGACACACAGATACGCAGTATTTC. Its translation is CACSLSVAGHTDTQYF.

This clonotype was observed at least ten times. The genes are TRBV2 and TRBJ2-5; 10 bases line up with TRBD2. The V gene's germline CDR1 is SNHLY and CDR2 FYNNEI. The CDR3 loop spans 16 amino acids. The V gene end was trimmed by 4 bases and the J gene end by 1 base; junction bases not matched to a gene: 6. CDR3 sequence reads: CASSGLASGSQETQYF. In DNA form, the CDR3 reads TGTGCCAGCAGTGGATTGGCTAGCGGGAGCCAAGAGACCCAGTACTTC.

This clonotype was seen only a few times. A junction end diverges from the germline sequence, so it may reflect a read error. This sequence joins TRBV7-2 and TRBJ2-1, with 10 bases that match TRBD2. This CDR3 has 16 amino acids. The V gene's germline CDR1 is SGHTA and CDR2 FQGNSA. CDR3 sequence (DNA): TGTGCCAGCAGCTCTACTGGACTAGCGGTCTACAATGAGCAGCTCTTC. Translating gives CASSSTGLAVYNEQLF.

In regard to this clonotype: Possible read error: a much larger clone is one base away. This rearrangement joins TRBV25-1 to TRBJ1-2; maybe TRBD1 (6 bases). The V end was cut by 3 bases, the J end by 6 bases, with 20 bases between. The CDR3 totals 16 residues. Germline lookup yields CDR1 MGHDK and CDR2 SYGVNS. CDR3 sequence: CASSEWEGTRDHGYTF. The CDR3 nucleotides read TGTGCCAGCAGTGAGTGGGAGGGGACAAGGGATCATGGCTACACCTTC.

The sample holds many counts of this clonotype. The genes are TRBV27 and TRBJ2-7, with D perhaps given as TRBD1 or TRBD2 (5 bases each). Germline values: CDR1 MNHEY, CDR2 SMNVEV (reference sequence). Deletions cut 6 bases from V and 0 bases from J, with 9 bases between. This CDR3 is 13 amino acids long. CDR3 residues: CASSYGTSYEQYF. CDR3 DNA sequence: TGTGCCAGCAGCTACGGGACCTCCTACGAGCAGTACTTC.

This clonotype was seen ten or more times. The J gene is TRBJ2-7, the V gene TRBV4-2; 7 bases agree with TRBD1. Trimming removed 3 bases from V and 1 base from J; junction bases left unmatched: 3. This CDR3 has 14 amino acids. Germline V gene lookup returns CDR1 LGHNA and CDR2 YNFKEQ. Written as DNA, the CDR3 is TGTGCCAGCAGCCAGAGGGACAGATCCTACGAGCAGTACTTC. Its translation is CASSQRDRSYEQYF.

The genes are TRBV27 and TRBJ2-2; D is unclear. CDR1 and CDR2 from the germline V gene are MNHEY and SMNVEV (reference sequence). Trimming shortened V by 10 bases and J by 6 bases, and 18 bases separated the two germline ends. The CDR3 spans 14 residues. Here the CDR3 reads CATPISIPAGELFF. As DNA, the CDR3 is TGTGCCACTCCGATCTCAATCCCTGCCGGGGAGCTGTTTTTT.

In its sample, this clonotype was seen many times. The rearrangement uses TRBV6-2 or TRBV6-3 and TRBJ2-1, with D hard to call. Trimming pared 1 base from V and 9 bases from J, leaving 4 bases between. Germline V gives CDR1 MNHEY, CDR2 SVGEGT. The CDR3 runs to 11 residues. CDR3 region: CASSYLREQFF. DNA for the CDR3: TGTGCCAGCAGTTACTTGCGTGAGCAGTTCTTC.

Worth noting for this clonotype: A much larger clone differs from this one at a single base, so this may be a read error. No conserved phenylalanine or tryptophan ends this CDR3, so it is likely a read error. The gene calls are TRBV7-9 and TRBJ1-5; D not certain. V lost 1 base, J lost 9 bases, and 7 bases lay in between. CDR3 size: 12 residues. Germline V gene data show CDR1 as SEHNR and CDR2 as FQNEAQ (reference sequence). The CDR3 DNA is TGTGCCAGCAGCTTAGACGTGGCGCCCCAGCATCTT. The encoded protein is CASSLDVAPQHL.

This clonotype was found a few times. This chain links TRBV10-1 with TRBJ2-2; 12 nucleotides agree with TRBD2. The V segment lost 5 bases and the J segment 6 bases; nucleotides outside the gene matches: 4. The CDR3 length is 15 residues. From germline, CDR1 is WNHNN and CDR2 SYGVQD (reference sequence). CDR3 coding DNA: TGCGCCAGCAGTAGACTAGCGGGAGTGTCCGGGGAGCTGTTTTTT. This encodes CASSRLAGVSGELFF.

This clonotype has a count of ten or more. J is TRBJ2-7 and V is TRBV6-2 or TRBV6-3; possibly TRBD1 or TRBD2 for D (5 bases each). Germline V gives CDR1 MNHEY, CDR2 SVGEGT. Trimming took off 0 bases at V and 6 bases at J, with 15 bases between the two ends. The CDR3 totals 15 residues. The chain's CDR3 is CASSYSGRSGPEQYF. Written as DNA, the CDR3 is TGTGCCAGCAGTTACTCCGGACGATCGGGGCCCGAGCAGTACTTC.

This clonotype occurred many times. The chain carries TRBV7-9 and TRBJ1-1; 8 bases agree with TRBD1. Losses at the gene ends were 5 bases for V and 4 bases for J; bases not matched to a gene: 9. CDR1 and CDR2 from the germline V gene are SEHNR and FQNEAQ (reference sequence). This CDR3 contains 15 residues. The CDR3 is CASSLPGQGRTEAFF. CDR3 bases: TGTGCCAGCAGCCTACCAGGACAGGGACGCACTGAAGCTTTCTTT. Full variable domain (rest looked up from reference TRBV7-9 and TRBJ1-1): DTGVSQNPRHKITKRGQNVTFRCDPISEHNRLYWYRQTLGQGPEFLTYFQNEAQLEKSRLLSDRFSAERPKGSFSTLEIQRTEQGDSAMYLCASSLPGQGRTEAFFGQGTRLTVV.

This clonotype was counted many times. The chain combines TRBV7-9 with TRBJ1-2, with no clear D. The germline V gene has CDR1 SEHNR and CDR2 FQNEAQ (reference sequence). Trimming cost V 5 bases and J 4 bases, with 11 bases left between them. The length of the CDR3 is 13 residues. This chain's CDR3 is CASSPRLIYGYTF. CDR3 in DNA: TGTGCCAGCAGCCCAAGACTTATCTATGGCTACACCTTC.

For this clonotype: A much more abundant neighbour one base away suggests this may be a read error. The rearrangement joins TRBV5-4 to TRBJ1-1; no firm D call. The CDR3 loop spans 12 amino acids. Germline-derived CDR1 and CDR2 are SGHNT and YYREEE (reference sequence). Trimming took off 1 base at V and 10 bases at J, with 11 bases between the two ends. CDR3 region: CASSLYGRGAFF. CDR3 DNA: TGTGCCAGCAGCTTGTACGGTCGGGGAGCTTTCTTT.

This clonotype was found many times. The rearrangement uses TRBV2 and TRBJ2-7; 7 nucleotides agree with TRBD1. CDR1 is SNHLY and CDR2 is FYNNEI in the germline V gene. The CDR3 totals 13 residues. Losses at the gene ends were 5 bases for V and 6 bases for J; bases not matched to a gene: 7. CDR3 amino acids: CASSPRGLFEQYF. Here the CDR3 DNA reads TGTGCCAGCAGTCCGAGGGGGCTATTCGAGCAGTACTTC.

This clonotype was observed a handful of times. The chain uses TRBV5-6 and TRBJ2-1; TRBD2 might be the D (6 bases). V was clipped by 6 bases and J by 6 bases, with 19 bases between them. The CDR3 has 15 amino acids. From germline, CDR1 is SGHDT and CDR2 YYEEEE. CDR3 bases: TGTGCCAGCACCTCAGAAAGGGAGGTCCCCAATGAGCAGTTCTTC. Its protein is CASTSEREVPNEQFF.

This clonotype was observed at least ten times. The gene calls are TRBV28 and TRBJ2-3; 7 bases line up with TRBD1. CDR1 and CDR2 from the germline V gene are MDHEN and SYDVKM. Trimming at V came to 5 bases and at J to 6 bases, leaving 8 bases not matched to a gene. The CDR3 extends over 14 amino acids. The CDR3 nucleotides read TGTGCCAGCAGTCTGGTAGGGGGCTTGGATACGCAGTATTTT. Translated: CASSLVGGLDTQYF. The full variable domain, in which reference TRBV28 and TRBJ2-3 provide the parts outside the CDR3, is DVKVTQSSRYLVKRTGEKVFLECVQDMDHENMFWYRQDPGLGLRLIYFSYDVKMKEKGDIPEGYSVSREKKERFSLILESASTNQTSMYLCASSLVGGLDTQYFGPGTRLTVL.

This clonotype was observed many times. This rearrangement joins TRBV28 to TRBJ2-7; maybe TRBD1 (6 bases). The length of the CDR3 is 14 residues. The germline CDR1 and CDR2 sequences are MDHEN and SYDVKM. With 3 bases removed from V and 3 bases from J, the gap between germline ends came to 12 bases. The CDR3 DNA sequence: TGTGCCAGCAGTTTTCCAGGGGACATCTACGAGCAGTACTTC. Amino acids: CASSFPGDIYEQYF.

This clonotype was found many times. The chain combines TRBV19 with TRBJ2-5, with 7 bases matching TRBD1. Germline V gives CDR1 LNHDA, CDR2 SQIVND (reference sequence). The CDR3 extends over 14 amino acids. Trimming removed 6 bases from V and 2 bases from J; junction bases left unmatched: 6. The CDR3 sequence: CASSPWDRQETQYF. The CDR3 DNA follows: TGTGCCAGTAGCCCATGGGACAGACAAGAGACCCAGTACTTC.

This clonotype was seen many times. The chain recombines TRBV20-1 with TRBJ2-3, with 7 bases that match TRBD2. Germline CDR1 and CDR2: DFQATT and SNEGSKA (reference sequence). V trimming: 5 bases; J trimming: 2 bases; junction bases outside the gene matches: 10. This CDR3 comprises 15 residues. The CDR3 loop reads CSAFHLAAPTDTQYF. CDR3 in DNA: TGCAGTGCTTTTCATCTAGCGGCCCCCACAGATACGCAGTATTTT.